The 3 T cell receptor beta chains in this list originate from one sample, sequenced in a study of control samples from healthy donors and cancer patients. Some clones are missing from TCRdb's copy, which holds only in-frame ones; the method was immunoSEQ multiplex PCR. The table shows approximately 140,000 clones, with about 90% occurring only once. Material: blood. The source of these receptors is a man between 18 and 29 years old in good health.

The chain employs TRBV12-3 or TRBV12-4 and TRBJ1-1; D not certain. The CDR3 sequence is 13 residues long. Trimming removed 8 bases from V and 0 bases from J, with 10 bases in between. CDR3 region: CASGSGMNTEAFF. The CDR3 coding sequence is TGTGCCAGCGGGTCGGGAATGAACACTGAAGCTTTCTTT.

The chain joins TRBV12-3 or TRBV12-4 to TRBJ2-2, with 7 bases aligning to TRBD2. V trimming: 6 bases; J trimming: 5 bases; junction bases outside the gene matches: 3. The CDR3 loop spans 13 amino acids. The DNA of the CDR3 is TGTGCCAGCAGCTATAGCGGGACCGGGGAGCTGTTTTTT. Amino acids: CASSYSGTGELFF.

The chain links TRBV6-6 to TRBJ1-4; a possible D gene is TRBD1 (5 bases). The CDR3 is made up of 14 amino acids. V was trimmed by 4 bases and J by 3 bases, leaving 9 bases between them. The germline V gene encodes CDR1 MNHNY and CDR2 SVGAGI (reference sequence). The chain's CDR3 is CASSLWGANEKLFF. The CDR3 region has the DNA TGTGCCAGCAGTTTGTGGGGGGCTAATGAAAAACTGTTTTTT.